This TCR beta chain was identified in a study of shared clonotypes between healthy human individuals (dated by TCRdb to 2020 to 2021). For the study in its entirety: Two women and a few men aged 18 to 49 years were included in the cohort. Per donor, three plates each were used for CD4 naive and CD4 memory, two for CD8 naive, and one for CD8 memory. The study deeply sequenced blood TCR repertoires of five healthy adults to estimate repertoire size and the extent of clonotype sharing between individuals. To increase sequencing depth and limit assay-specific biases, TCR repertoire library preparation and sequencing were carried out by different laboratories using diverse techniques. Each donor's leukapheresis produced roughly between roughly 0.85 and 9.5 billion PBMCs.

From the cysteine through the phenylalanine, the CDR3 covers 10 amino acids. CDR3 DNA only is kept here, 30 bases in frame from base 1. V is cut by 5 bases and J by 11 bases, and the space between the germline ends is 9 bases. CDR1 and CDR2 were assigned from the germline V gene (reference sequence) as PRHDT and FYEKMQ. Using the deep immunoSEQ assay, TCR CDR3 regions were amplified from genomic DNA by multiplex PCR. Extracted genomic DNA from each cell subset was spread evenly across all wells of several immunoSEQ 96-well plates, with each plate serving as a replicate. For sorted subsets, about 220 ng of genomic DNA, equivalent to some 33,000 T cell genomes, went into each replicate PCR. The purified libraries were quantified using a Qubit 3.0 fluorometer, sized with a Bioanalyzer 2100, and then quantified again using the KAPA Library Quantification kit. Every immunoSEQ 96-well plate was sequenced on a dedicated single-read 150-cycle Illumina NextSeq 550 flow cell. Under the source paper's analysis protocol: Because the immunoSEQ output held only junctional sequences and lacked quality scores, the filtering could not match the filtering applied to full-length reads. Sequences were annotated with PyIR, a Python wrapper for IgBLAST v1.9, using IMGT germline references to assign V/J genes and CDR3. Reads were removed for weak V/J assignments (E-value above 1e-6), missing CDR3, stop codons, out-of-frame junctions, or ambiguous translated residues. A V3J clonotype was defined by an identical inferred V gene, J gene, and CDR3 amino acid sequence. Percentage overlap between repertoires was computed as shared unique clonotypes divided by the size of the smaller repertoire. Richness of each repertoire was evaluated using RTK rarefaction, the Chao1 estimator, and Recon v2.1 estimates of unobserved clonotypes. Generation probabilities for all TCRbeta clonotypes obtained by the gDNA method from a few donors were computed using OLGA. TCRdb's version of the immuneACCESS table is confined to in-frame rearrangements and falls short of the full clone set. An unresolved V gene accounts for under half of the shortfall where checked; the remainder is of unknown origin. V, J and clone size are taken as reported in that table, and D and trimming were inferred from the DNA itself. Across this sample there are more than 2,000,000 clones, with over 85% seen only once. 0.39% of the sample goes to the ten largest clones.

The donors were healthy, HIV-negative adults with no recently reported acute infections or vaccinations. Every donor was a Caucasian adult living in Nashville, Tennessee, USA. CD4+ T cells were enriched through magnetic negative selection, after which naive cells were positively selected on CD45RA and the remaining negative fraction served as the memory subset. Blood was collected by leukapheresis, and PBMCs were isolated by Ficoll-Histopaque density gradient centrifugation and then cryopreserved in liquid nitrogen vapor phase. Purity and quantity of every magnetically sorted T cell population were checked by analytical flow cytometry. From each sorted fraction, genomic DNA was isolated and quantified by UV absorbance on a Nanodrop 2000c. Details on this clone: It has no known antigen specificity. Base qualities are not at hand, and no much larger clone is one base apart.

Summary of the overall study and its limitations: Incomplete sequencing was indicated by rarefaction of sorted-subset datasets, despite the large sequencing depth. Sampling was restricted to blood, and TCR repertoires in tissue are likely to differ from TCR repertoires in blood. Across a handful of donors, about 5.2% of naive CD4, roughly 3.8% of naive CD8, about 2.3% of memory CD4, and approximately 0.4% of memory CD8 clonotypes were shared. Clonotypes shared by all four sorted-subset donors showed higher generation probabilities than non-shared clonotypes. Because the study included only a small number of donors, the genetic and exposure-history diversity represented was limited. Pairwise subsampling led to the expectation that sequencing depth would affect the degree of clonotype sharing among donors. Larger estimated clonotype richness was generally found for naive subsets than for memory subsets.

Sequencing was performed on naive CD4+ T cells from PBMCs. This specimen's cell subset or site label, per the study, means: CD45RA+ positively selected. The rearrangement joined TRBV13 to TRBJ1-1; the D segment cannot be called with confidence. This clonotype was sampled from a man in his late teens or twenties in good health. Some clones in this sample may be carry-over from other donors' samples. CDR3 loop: CASSRKFAFF. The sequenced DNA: TGTGCCAGCAGCAGGAAGTTCGCTTTCTTT.